These 24 T cell receptor beta chains share one sample of origin, sequenced in a study of cytomegalovirus exposure and HLA in healthy donors. Primers for the PCR totalled 60 Vbeta and 13 Jbeta. Assay: immunoSEQ multiplex PCR; the TCRdb copy retains only in-frame clones and omits some. Of about 83,000 clones listed, 70% to 75% were seen once; the top ten hold 3.5% to 5%. The source material was PBMCs. The origin of the receptors is a man in his sixties in good health and CMV-seronegative.

The chain is built from TRBV6-6 and TRBJ1-6; tentative D call: TRBD1 (5 bases). Germline V gives CDR1 MNHNY, CDR2 SVGAGI (reference sequence). The CDR3 sequence is 13 residues long. V lost 6 bases to trimming and J lost 10 bases, with 13 bases between them. In DNA form, the CDR3 reads TGTGCCAGCAGCTCCAGGGAGGCGTCACCCCTCCACTTT. Protein sequence: CASSSREASPLHF.

The CDR3 DNA sequence: TGCGCCAGCAGCCTTGCACCCGGGACAGAACGGAACACTGAAGCTTTCTTT. Translating gives CASSLAPGTERNTEAFF. V is TRBV5-1 and J is TRBJ1-1; 7 nucleotides line up with TRBD1. J gave up 1 base and V 4 bases, and 13 bases lay outside the gene matches. The V gene's germline CDR1 is SGHRS and CDR2 YFSETQ. There are 17 residues in the CDR3.

The V gene is TRBV19, the J gene TRBJ2-7, with D possibly being TRBD2 (6 bases). Deletions cut 1 base from V and 2 bases from J, with 9 bases between. CDR1 and CDR2 (germline): LNHDA, SQIVND (reference sequence). The CDR3 is made up of 14 amino acids. This CDR3 is CASSIGEVPYEQYF. CDR3 sequence (DNA): TGTGCCAGTAGTATAGGGGAGGTTCCCTACGAGCAGTACTTC.

The chain couples TRBV11-2 to TRBJ2-3; D is possibly TRBD2 (5 bases). Per the germline V gene, CDR1 is SGHAT and CDR2 is FQNNGV. V lost 1 base and J 3 bases, leaving 14 bases between the germline ends. This CDR3 spans 16 amino acids. The CDR3 sequence: CASSLGSNRGTDTQYF. The DNA for the CDR3 is TGTGCCAGCAGCTTAGGCAGTAACCGGGGAACAGATACGCAGTATTTT. The entire variable domain, with the rest obtained from reference TRBV11-2 and TRBJ2-3, is as follows: EAGVAQSPRYKIIEKRQSVAFWCNPISGHATLYWYQQILGQGPKLLIQFQNNGVVDDSQLPKDRFSAERLKGVDSTLKIQPAKLEDSAVYLCASSLGSNRGTDTQYFGPGTRLTVL.

The chain is built from TRBV19 and TRBJ2-5; 11 nucleotides match TRBD2. The CDR3 is made up of 15 amino acids. J lost 3 bases, V lost 3 bases, and 3 bases had no gene match. Germline CDR1 is LNHDA and CDR2 is SQIVND (reference sequence). The DNA of the CDR3 is TGTGCCAGTAGTATTCATAGCGGGGGGGAAGAGACCCAGTACTTC. Amino acid sequence: CASSIHSGGEETQYF.

The V gene is TRBV6-1, the J gene TRBJ2-2; maybe TRBD2 (7 bases). CDR3 size: 15 residues. V shed 7 bases and J shed 4 bases, with 16 bases lying between them. The germline CDR1 and CDR2 sequences are MNHNS and SASEGT. Here the CDR3 DNA reads TGTGCCAGCAAGAGGGGGGGGGCGAGCACCGGGGAGCTGTTTTTT. Protein product: CASKRGGASTGELFF.

This clone has a handful of counts. This sequence joins TRBV10-2 and TRBJ2-3, with a tentative D call TRBD2 (7 bases). Germline CDR1 WSHSY, CDR2 SAAADI. The V end lost 8 bases, the J end lost 5 bases, and 20 bases lay between the germline ends. The CDR3 contains 15 residues. The CDR3 DNA reads as TGCGCCAGCGGGTTAGGGGGGGGGCAGGTAGATACGCAGTATTTT. Residues: CASGLGGGQVDTQYF.

This clone showed up just a few times. This chain uses TRBV9 with TRBJ1-6; 7 bases fit TRBD1. Unmatched junction bases numbered 7, after V lost 8 bases and J lost 8 bases. Germline V lookup: CDR1 SGDLS, CDR2 YYNGEE. The CDR3 sequence is 13 residues long. CDR3 in DNA: TGTGCCAGTGCTGACAGGGACTATTCACCCCTCCACTTT. It specifies CASADRDYSPLHF.

The chain links TRBV9 to TRBJ1-2, with TRBD1 as a possible D gene (5 bases). The CDR3 length is 17 residues. Trimming took off 4 bases at V and 8 bases at J, with 27 bases between the two ends. CDR1 SGDLS and CDR2 YYNGEE come from the germline V gene. The CDR3: CASSPPNLWGRQRGYTF. In nucleotides, the CDR3 is TGTGCCAGCAGCCCCCCGAATCTCTGGGGCAGGCAGAGAGGCTACACCTTC.

In DNA form, the CDR3 reads TGTGCCACCAGCAGAGATAGGGCCAGGGGCTATGGCTACACCTTC. Amino acids: CATSRDRARGYGYTF. The rearrangement joins TRBV15 to TRBJ1-2, with D tentatively TRBD1 (6 bases). In germline, CDR1 is LNHNV, CDR2 YYDKDF (reference sequence). The V end lost 0 bases, the J end lost 4 bases, and 12 bases lay between the germline ends. This CDR3 is built from 15 residues.

This chain joins TRBV13 and TRBJ1-1; 7 nucleotides line up with TRBD1. There are 14 residues in the CDR3. Trimming removed 4 bases from V and 4 bases from J; junction bases left unmatched: 6. Germline lookup yields CDR1 PRHDT and CDR2 FYEKMQ (reference sequence). CDR3 sequence: CASSSKSGGTEAFF. In DNA, the CDR3 is TGTGCCAGCAGCTCGAAATCAGGGGGCACTGAAGCTTTCTTT.

The V gene is TRBV2, the J gene TRBJ2-4; D gene unclear. V was clipped by 1 base and J by 0 bases, with 4 bases between them. The CDR3 spans 14 residues. Germline CDR1 is SNHLY and CDR2 is FYNNEI. This chain's CDR3 is CASSEGLAKNIQYF. The CDR3 nucleotides read TGTGCCAGCAGTGAAGGGCTAGCCAAAAACATTCAGTACTTC.

The chain couples TRBV11-3 to TRBJ2-2, with TRBD2 as a possible D gene (6 bases). CDR3 length: 14 amino acids. CDR1 is SGHNT, CDR2 YENEEA, per germline. V lost 6 bases to trimming and J lost 5 bases, with 13 bases between them. Here the CDR3 reads CASSRREGTGELFF. The CDR3 nucleotides are TGTGCCAGCAGTAGGAGGGAAGGGACCGGGGAGCTGTTTTTT. The variable domain in full, with the rest retrieved from reference TRBV11-3 and TRBJ2-2, is EAGVVQSPRYKIIEKKQPVAFWCNPISGHNTLYWYLQNLGQGPELLIRYENEEAVDDSQLPKDRFSAERLKGVDSTLKIQPAELGDSAVYLCASSRREGTGELFFGEGSRLTVL.

The chain is built from TRBV5-1 and TRBJ1-2; weak D call: TRBD1 (6 bases). The germline CDR1 and CDR2 sequences are SGHRS and YFSETQ. The CDR3 is 15 amino acids. V was clipped by 2 bases and J by 6 bases, with 17 bases between them. The CDR3 loop is CASSLETGRVDGYTF. As DNA, the CDR3 is TGCGCCAGCAGCTTAGAAACAGGGAGAGTTGATGGCTACACCTTC.

The table lists this clone with a few counts. CDR3 sequence (DNA): TGTGCCAGTAGTATAGAGCTAGCGGGGGGCTACGAGCAGTACTTC. Amino acid sequence: CASSIELAGGYEQYF. This chain joins TRBV19 and TRBJ2-7, with 11 bases identical to TRBD2. The CDR3 is made up of 15 amino acids. V was clipped by 0 bases and J by 3 bases; unmatched bases: 1. Per the germline V gene, CDR1 is LNHDA and CDR2 is SQIVND (reference sequence).

There are a few counts of this clone. In nucleotides, the CDR3 is TGTGCCAGCAGCGTAGACCAGGGCGACTATGGCTACACCTTC. It is translated as CASSVDQGDYGYTF. The rearrangement uses TRBV9 and TRBJ1-2, with D possibly being TRBD1 (5 bases). The CDR3 totals 14 residues. Germline V lookup: CDR1 SGDLS, CDR2 YYNGEE. The V end was cut by 0 bases, the J end by 3 bases, with 9 bases between.

This clone was observed a single time. This rearrangement joins TRBV5-6 to TRBJ1-3; maybe TRBD1 (6 bases). This CDR3 contains 19 residues. Germline V gives CDR1 SGHDT, CDR2 YYEEEE. With 4 bases removed from V and 1 base from J, the gap between germline ends came to 24 bases. The CDR3 region is CASSPKPWTEKVSGNTIYF. The CDR3 nucleotides are TGTGCCAGCAGCCCGAAGCCCTGGACAGAAAAGGTATCTGGAAACACCATATATTTT.

The rearrangement links TRBV19 to TRBJ2-7, with 9 bases lining up with TRBD2. This CDR3 region has 15 residues. Trimming removed 2 bases from V and 3 bases from J; junction bases left unmatched: 5. Germline V lookup: CDR1 LNHDA, CDR2 SQIVND (reference sequence). CDR3 sequence: CASSISLAGIYEQYF. The DNA of the CDR3 is TGTGCCAGTAGTATAAGTCTAGCGGGGATCTACGAGCAGTACTTC.

The gene calls are TRBV5-3 and TRBJ1-1, with TRBD1 identical over 7 bases. TRBV5-3 is reported as an ORF; its role is uncertain. This CDR3 has 14 residues. J was trimmed by 2 bases and V by 2 bases; bases with no gene match: 3. The CDR3: CARSLGQANTEAFF. CDR3 in DNA: TGTGCCAGAAGCTTAGGACAGGCAAACACTGAAGCTTTCTTT.

For this clone: An end of the junction differs from the germline gene, which may be a read error. V and J are TRBV7-9 and TRBJ2-5; D uncertain. The CDR3 spans 11 residues. Germline values: CDR1 SEHNR, CDR2 FQNEAQ (reference sequence). The CDR3: CSSSFEVTQYF. Here the CDR3 DNA reads TGTTCCAGCAGCTTTGAGGTGACCCAGTACTTC.

The gene calls are TRBV19 and TRBJ2-6, with TRBD1 as a possible D gene (6 bases). Germline loops: CDR1 LNHDA, CDR2 SQIVND (reference sequence). CDR3 length: 17 amino acids. Trimming pared 4 bases from V and 4 bases from J, leaving 17 bases between. The CDR3 sequence: CASSNQGQSGGANVLTF. Written as DNA, the CDR3 is TGTGCCAGTAGTAACCAAGGACAGTCCGGGGGGGCCAACGTCCTGACTTTC. The whole variable domain, filled in from reference TRBV19 and TRBJ2-6, reads DGGITQSPKYLFRKEGQNVTLSCEQNLNHDAMYWYRQDPGQGLRLIYYSQIVNDFQKGDIAEGYSVSREKKESFPLTVTSAQKNPTAFYLCASSNQGQSGGANVLTFGAGSRLTVL.

The CDR3 reads CASSRGGDQPQHF. In DNA, the CDR3 is TGTGCCAGCAGCCGGGGGGGTGATCAGCCCCAGCATTTT. The chain couples TRBV7-3 to TRBJ1-5; a weak D match, TRBD1 (5 bases). Trimming cost V 5 bases and J 5 bases, with 10 bases left between them. The CDR3 spans 13 residues. Germline values: CDR1 SGHTA, CDR2 FQGTGA.

The rearrangement uses TRBV30 and TRBJ1-5, with D uncertain. The germline V gene has CDR1 GTSNPN and CDR2 SVGIG (reference sequence). CDR3 length equals 12 residues. Trimming cost V 3 bases and J 0 bases, with 3 bases left between them. This CDR3 is CAWSLSNQPQHF. The CDR3 nucleotides are TGTGCCTGGAGCCTTAGCAATCAGCCCCAGCATTTT.

The V gene is TRBV7-8, the J gene TRBJ1-1; TRBD1 matches 7 bases. This CDR3 has 15 residues. Trimming cost V 2 bases and J 1 base; bases outside gene matches: 4. The germline gives CDR1 SGHVS, CDR2 FQNEAQ. CDR3 sequence: CASSLTGQPNTEAFF. CDR3 coding DNA: TGTGCCAGCAGCTTAACGGGACAGCCGAACACTGAAGCTTTCTTT.